This T cell receptor beta chain is drawn from a study of OX40 agonist ivuxolimab in advanced cancers. The wider study: Anti-PD-1, anti-PD-L1 or anti-CTLA-4 therapy given earlier was allowed, and around 40% had some. Study-wide results and limits: Doses of 0.1 to 3.0 mg/kg were accompanied by clonal expansion of CD4+ and CD8+ blood T cells by week 6.

Systemic immunosuppression or autoimmune disease history was grounds to exclude patients. Profiling relied on immunoSEQ multiplex PCR, and the TCRdb table lists in-frame clones only, not all of them. The sample lists roughly 67,000 clones, nearly 90% occurring once. In the case of this clone: Its antigen is unknown.

The TCR was taken from an adult with an advanced solid tumor such as melanoma, head and neck, liver or kidney cancer. Sequenced material: CD4+ or CD8+ T cells sorted from blood, taken in a trial of the OX40 agonist ivuxolimab.

CDR3 in DNA: TGTGCCAGCAGGGGGCAAAAAAATAATTCACCCCTCCACTTT. This encodes CASRGQKNNSPLHF. The chain couples TRBV28 to TRBJ1-6; TRBD1 is a possible D gene (5 bases). The germline V gene has CDR1 MDHEN and CDR2 SYDVKM. Trimming pared 6 bases from V and 5 bases from J, leaving 11 bases between. The CDR3 loop spans 14 amino acids.